Following are 21 T cell receptor beta chains from one sample sequenced in a study of T cells in Graves' hyperthyroidism and ophthalmopathy (dated by TCRdb to the late 2010s). Libraries were constructed by multiplex PCR. Sequencer: Illumina HiSeq 2000. TCR beta CDR3 regions were amplified from RNA transcripts. A first-round RT-PCR of the TCR CDR3 used the HTBI primer set with the Qiagen OneStep RT-PCR kit. Clones were called with MiXCR by TCRdb after fastp trimmed the public reads at Q25, and only in-frame beta chains were retained. CDR3 protein sequences are deduplicated, and each keeps its most common genes and DNA. The sample yields approximately 590,000 distinct CDR3 sequences; 15% to 18% were counted once. The ten biggest clones cover roughly 6.6% of the sample. The sequenced sample was blood. Receptors were obtained from a woman in her 30s with Graves' hyperthyroidism.

V usage is TRBV6-1 and J usage is TRBJ2-7; D ambiguous. The CDR3 is 13 amino acids. V lost 2 bases and J lost 0, with 5 bases in between. CDR1 and CDR2 from the germline V gene are MNHNS and SASEGT. The chain's CDR3 is CASSETGSYEQYF. In DNA form, the CDR3 reads TGTGCCAGCAGTGAAACCGGCTCCTACGAGCAGTACTTC.

For this clonotype: A read error is possible here, since a much larger clone lies one base away. V is TRBV28 and J is TRBJ2-5; no reliable D call. CDR3 length: 14 residues. CDR1 and CDR2 (germline): MDHEN, SYDVKM. Here the CDR3 DNA reads TGTGCCACCACAAGGCGGCAGATACAAGAGGCCCAGTACTTC. This encodes CATTRRQIQEAQYF.

This chain connects TRBV25-1 to TRBJ1-4; perhaps TRBD1 as D (6 bases). Trimming left V 4 bases short and J 7 bases short, with 19 bases between. Germline V gene data show CDR1 as MGHDK and CDR2 as SYGVNS. This CDR3 contains 16 residues. The CDR3 nucleotides read TGTGCCAGCAGTGCCCGAATCGGGGGGGCCGGTGAAAAACTGTTTTTT. Translation: CASSARIGGAGEKLFF.

This clonotype was recorded at least ten times. The V and J genes are TRBV15 and TRBJ1-1; 8 bases agree with TRBD1. Germline V gene sequence: CDR1 LNHNV, CDR2 YYDKDF (reference sequence). The junction had 19 bases not matched to a gene; V was cut back by 8 bases and J by 5 bases. The CDR3 totals 17 residues. This CDR3 reads CATRRDRGNWAGTEAFF. Here the CDR3 DNA reads TGTGCCACCCGCCGAGACAGGGGAAACTGGGCTGGAACTGAAGCTTTCTTT. The full variable domain, with the rest looked up from reference TRBV15 and TRBJ1-1, is DAMVIQNPRYQVTQFGKPVTLSCSQTLNHNVMYWYQQKSSQAPKLLFHYYDKDFNNEADTPDNFQSRRPNTSFCFLDIRSPGLGDTAMYLCATRRDRGNWAGTEAFFGQGTRLTVV.

This clonotype occurred a few times. The chain recombines TRBV2 with TRBJ2-5; D unclear. This CDR3 is built from 12 residues. V dropped 4 bases and J dropped 7 bases, with 10 bases sitting between them. From germline, CDR1 is SNHLY and CDR2 FYNNEI. CDR3 DNA: TGTGCCAGCAGTGTAGAGAGAATGACCCAGTACTTC. It codes for CASSVERMTQYF.

Turning to this clonotype: A much larger clone is a single base away; this may be a read error. This chain links TRBV5-1 with TRBJ2-3, with D perhaps TRBD1 (6 bases). Germline V CDR1 and CDR2: SGHRS, YFSETQ. This CDR3 region has 14 residues. This CDR3 is CASSYGQITDMQYF. The CDR3 region has the DNA TGCGCCAGCAGCTACGGACAGATTACAGATATGCAGTATTTT.

The chain combines TRBV9 with TRBJ2-3, with 9 nucleotides matching TRBD1. Germline V gene data show CDR1 as SGDLS and CDR2 as YYNGEE. The V gene end was trimmed by 0 bases and the J gene end by 2 bases; junction bases not matched to a gene: 7. CDR3 length: 17 amino acids. This CDR3 is CASSVGRTGEHTDTQYF. The CDR3 DNA sequence: TGTGCCAGCAGCGTAGGTCGGACAGGGGAACACACAGATACGCAGTATTTT.

The table lists this clonotype with many counts. The rearrangement uses TRBV20-1 and TRBJ2-1; 12 nucleotides agree with TRBD2. Germline V gene sequence: CDR1 DFQATT, CDR2 SNEGSKA (reference sequence). CDR3 length: 19 residues. The V and J ends lost 6 bases and 4 bases, in that order; junction bases with no gene match: 19. The CDR3 DNA reads as TGCAGTGCCGAAAAATTCGGGACAGGTACTAGCGGGAGGTACAATGAGCAGTTCTTC. Amino acid sequence: CSAEKFGTGTSGRYNEQFF.

There are many counts of this clonotype. The chain combines TRBV18 with TRBJ2-7; maybe TRBD2 (6 bases). V lost 1 base to trimming and J lost 0 bases, with 10 bases between them. The length of the CDR3 is 15 residues. Germline CDR1 KGHSH, CDR2 LQKENI. The CDR3 sequence: CASSPQGLTSYEQYF. Written as DNA, the CDR3 is TGTGCCAGCTCACCACAGGGACTTACCTCCTACGAGCAGTACTTC. The full variable domain, its missing parts supplied by reference TRBV18 and TRBJ2-7, is NAGVMQNPRHLVRRRGQEARLRCSPMKGHSHVYWYRQLPEEGLKFMVYLQKENIIDESGMPKERFSAEFPKEGPSILRIQQVVRGDSAAYFCASSPQGLTSYEQYFGPGTRLTVT.

This clonotype turned up a few times. This rearrangement joins TRBV10-3 to TRBJ2-7; tentatively, D is TRBD1 (5 bases). The V gene lost 4 bases and the J gene lost 2 bases, with 6 bases spanning the gap. The CDR3 consists of 12 residues. Germline-derived CDR1 and CDR2 are ENHRY and SYGVKD. Written as DNA, the CDR3 is TGTGCCATCAGTGTGGGGCCCTACGAGCAGTACTTC. It translates to CAISVGPYEQYF.

V and J are TRBV7-6 and TRBJ1-4; maybe TRBD1 (5 bases). The V and J ends lost 5 bases and 6 bases respectively, with 13 bases between them. The CDR3 has 14 amino acids. Germline V gene data show CDR1 as SGHVS and CDR2 as FNYEAQ. CDR3 in amino acids: CASSGNLGDEKLFF. CDR3 sequence (DNA): TGTGCCAGCAGCGGGAACCTGGGGGATGAAAAACTGTTTTTT.

This chain links TRBV6-2 or TRBV6-3 with TRBJ2-7, with D unclear. Trimming pared 6 bases from V and 6 bases from J, leaving 12 bases between. This CDR3 is built from 12 residues. The germline gives CDR1 MNHEY, CDR2 SVGEGT. For the CDR3, the DNA is TGTGCCAGCAGCCCCAGGTTGGGCGAGCAGTACTTC. Translating it yields CASSPRLGEQYF.

The gene calls are TRBV6-1 and TRBJ1-5, with unresolved D. Germline V gene data show CDR1 as MNHNS and CDR2 as SASEGT. V was cut by 7 bases and J by 2 bases, with 9 bases left in between. This CDR3 has 13 residues. The CDR3 spells CASIPDRNQPQHF. CDR3 bases: TGTGCCAGCATTCCGGACCGCAATCAGCCCCAGCATTTT.

This clonotype occurred many times. The rearrangement uses TRBV30 and TRBJ1-5; a weak D match, TRBD1 (6 bases). Germline-derived CDR1 and CDR2 are GTSNPN and SVGIG (reference sequence). The V and J ends lost 5 bases and 4 bases respectively, with 18 bases between them. This CDR3 comprises 15 residues. CDR3: CAWSSRGGGNQPQHF. Written as DNA, the CDR3 is TGTGCCTGGTCTTCCCGGGGGGGCGGAAATCAGCCCCAGCATTTT.

There are many counts of this clonotype. The chain employs TRBV20-1 and TRBJ1-2; maybe TRBD1 (6 bases). The CDR3 runs to 12 residues. V lost 4 bases and J lost 2, with 8 bases in between. The germline V gene encodes CDR1 DFQATT and CDR2 SNEGSKA (reference sequence). CDR3 in amino acids: CSAMTGNYGYTF. DNA for the CDR3: TGCAGTGCTATGACAGGCAACTATGGCTACACCTTC.

This clonotype was counted only a few times. This rearrangement joins TRBV6-1 to TRBJ2-3, with 7 nucleotides matching TRBD2. The germline CDR1 and CDR2 sequences are MNHNS and SASEGT. The CDR3 has 16 amino acids. The trim removed 5 bases at V and 4 bases at J, leaving 12 bases unmatched. CDR3 region: CASSRSRAGAADTQYF. The CDR3 DNA follows: TGTGCCAGCAGTCGCTCGAGGGCGGGAGCGGCAGATACGCAGTATTTT.

Comments on this clonotype: Possible read error: a much larger clone is one base away. CDR3 amino acids: CASWTGSTGVIGNTIYF. The CDR3 coding sequence is TGTGCCTCCTGGACGGGTTCGACAGGGGTGATTGGAAACACCATATATTTT. The chain joins TRBV24-1 to TRBJ1-3; the match to TRBD1 covers 8 bases. The CDR3 contains 17 residues. J gave up 3 bases and V 12 bases, and 18 bases lay outside the gene matches. CDR1 is KGHDR, CDR2 SFDVKD, per germline.

Ten or more counts support this clonotype. The chain is built from TRBV20-1 and TRBJ2-7; D gene unclear. Germline CDR1 reads DFQATT; CDR2 reads SNEGSKA (reference sequence). Deletions cut 3 bases from V and 1 base from J, with 19 bases between. This CDR3 spans 16 amino acids. The CDR3 region is CSASLFETGHSYEQYF. The CDR3 bases are TGCAGTGCTAGTCTCTTCGAAACGGGCCATTCCTACGAGCAGTACTTC.

In regard to this clonotype: The junction departs from the called germline gene at one end, perhaps through a read error. The rearrangement joins TRBV11-1 to TRBJ2-3; D gene uncertain. Germline V gene lookup returns CDR1 SGHAT and CDR2 FQDESV (reference sequence). This CDR3 is built from 16 residues. In DNA, the CDR3 is TGCGCCAGCAGCCAAGACGTCGGGCGGAGCACAGATACGCAGTATTTT. This sequence encodes CASSQDVGRSTDTQYF.

The sample holds many counts of this clonotype. The CDR3, as DNA: TGTGCCAGCAGCCCGAGGAGGGACAGGTTAATCGATGAGCAGTTCTTC. Its protein product is CASSPRRDRLIDEQFF. The rearrangement joins TRBV6-1 to TRBJ2-1; 8 bases line up with TRBD1. The CDR3 is 16 residues long. V shed 6 bases, J shed 8 bases, and the junction held 15 bases outside the gene matches. Germline V lookup: CDR1 MNHNS, CDR2 SASEGT.

This clonotype has only a few counts. V and J are TRBV15 and TRBJ1-4, with D possibly matching TRBD1 (5 bases). The CDR3 length is 16 residues. Germline CDR1 LNHNV, CDR2 YYDKDF (reference sequence). The V gene lost 1 base and the J gene lost 7 bases, with 16 bases spanning the gap. CDR3 nucleotide sequence: TGTGCCACCAGCAGAGCCCCCGGCAGGGAGGCTGAAAAACTGTTTTTT. Protein product: CATSRAPGREAEKLFF.